This T cell receptor beta chain originates from a study of cytomegalovirus exposure and HLA in healthy donors. About the study: Across 350 to 500 genotyped donors, about 80% landed in the Caucasian-associated ancestry cluster. Overall study results and limits: Sequencing artifact likely explains a cluster of highly shared sequence variants.

This clone was detected a few times. What it binds is unknown. The primer mix had 60 Vbeta and 13 Jbeta primers. Measured with immunoSEQ multiplex PCR; TCRdb has only the in-frame clones, and not every one. The data contain roughly 120,000 clones, nearly 65% of them singletons. This CDR3 has 14 amino acids. The J segment lost 7 bases and the V segment lost 6 bases, leaving 6 bases of the junction unmatched. The germline CDR1 and CDR2 sequences are MNHEY and SVGAGI. What was sequenced was PBMCs. The gene calls are TRBV6-5 and TRBJ1-2; TRBD1 aligns across 12 bases. The clonotype originates from a man between 35 and 55 years old in good health and CMV-seropositive. CDR3 amino acids: CASSPGQGAGGYTF. CDR3 coding DNA: TGTGCCAGCAGCCCGGGACAGGGGGCTGGTGGCTACACCTTC.